Included here is one T cell receptor (beta chain) sequence, with context. The entry originates in a study of cytomegalovirus exposure and HLA in healthy donors. In the PCR, 60 Vbeta and 13 Jbeta primers were used. The method was immunoSEQ multiplex PCR; TCRdb's version includes in-frame clones alone and lacks a portion of them. The sample lists tens of thousands of clones, around 82% occurring once. The V gene's germline CDR1 is SGDLS and CDR2 YYNGEE. This CDR3 has 17 amino acids. The trim removed 4 bases at V and 6 bases at J, leaving 8 bases unmatched. Sequencing used PBMCs. This rearrangement joins TRBV9 to TRBJ2-1, with TRBD2 matching 15 bases. This TCR came from a female donor in good health and CMV-seronegative. For the CDR3, the DNA is TGTGCCAGCAGCTTTAGGACTAGCGGGGGGGCCTCCAATGAGCAGTTCTTC. The encoded protein is CASSFRTSGGASNEQFF.